The 2 T cell receptor beta chains reported below all come from one sample, sequenced in a study of T cell responses to AZD1222 COVID-19 vaccine. Sequencing used immunoSEQ multiplex PCR; TCRdb keeps in-frame clones, though not all of them. The sample has 65,000 to 80,000 clones, roughly 90% seen once. The material was peripheral blood, obtained on day 0 of AZD1222 vaccination. Receptor source: an adult in good health.

This chain uses TRBV4-1 with TRBJ1-1, with D possibly matching TRBD1 (5 bases). The CDR3 extends over 15 amino acids. Trimming stripped 0 bases from V and 3 bases from J, with 11 bases between. CDR1 and CDR2 (germline): MGHRA, YSYEKL. The CDR3 protein is CASSQEWGRDTEAFF. As DNA, the CDR3 is TGCGCCAGCAGCCAAGAGTGGGGGAGGGACACTGAAGCTTTCTTT.

The gene calls are TRBV19 and TRBJ1-3, with D possibly TRBD1 on 5 matching bases. CDR3 length: 16 amino acids. Germline lookup yields CDR1 LNHDA and CDR2 SQIVND (reference sequence). Trimming left V 2 bases short and J 0 bases short, with 11 bases between. CDR3 residues: CASSIQGAGSGNTIYF. In DNA, the CDR3 is TGTGCCAGTAGTATACAGGGAGCCGGCTCTGGAAACACCATATATTTT.